This is a list of T cell receptor beta chains from one sample in a study of cytomegalovirus exposure and HLA in healthy donors. The method was immunoSEQ multiplex PCR; TCRdb's version includes in-frame clones alone and lacks a portion of them. The table includes 120,000 or so clones, 82% detected once. The source material was PBMCs. The receptors were gathered from a male donor in good health and CMV-seropositive. CDR3s include the opening cysteine and the closing phenylalanine or tryptophan. A D gene is named only where the DNA matches it firmly. Only part of the rows carry a size: once, few, many, or a class if the clone is expanded.

V	J	size	D	DNA	CDR3
TRBV27	TRBJ2-5	NA	TRBD2	TGTGCCAGCAGTTTAGGAGGGAGGGCCGATGGGACCCAGTACTTC	CASSLGGRADGTQYF
TRBV2	TRBJ1-5	NA	NA	TGTGCCAGCACTCAACATCTCGATCAGCCCCAGCATTTT	CASTQHLDQPQHF
TRBV10-3	TRBJ2-5	NA	NA	TGTGCCATCACCCCGGGGAAGCAAGAGACCCAGTACTTC	CAITPGKQETQYF
TRBV6-1	TRBJ2-3	NA	NA	TGTGCCAGTTACAGGGATACTAGCACAGATACGCAGTATTTT	CASYRDTSTDTQYF
TRBV15	TRBJ2-1	few	TRBD2	TGTGCCACCAGCAGAGAACTAGCGACCTACAATGAGCAGTTCTTC	CATSRELATYNEQFF
TRBV4-2	TRBJ2-3	NA	TRBD2	TGTGCCAGCAGCCAAGTCGGGACTAGCGGGAGGAATACGCAGTATTTT	CASSQVGTSGRNTQYF
TRBV6-5	TRBJ2-3	NA	NA	TGTGCCAGCAGTTACTCGCTCAGGGGGGTTAATACGCAGTATTTT	CASSYSLRGVNTQYF
TRBV28	TRBJ2-5	NA	TRBD1	TGTGCCAGCAGTATGCAGGGGGAAGGGGGAGAGACCCAGTACTTC	CASSMQGEGGETQYF
TRBV6-4	TRBJ2-3	NA	TRBD2	TGTGCCAGCAGTGAAGTACTAGCGGGAGCGGGAGATACGCAGTATTTT	CASSEVLAGAGDTQYF
TRBV7-9	TRBJ1-5	NA	NA	TGTGCCAGGGTGGATACAGGGATCTATCAGCCCCAGCATTTT	CARVDTGIYQPQHF
TRBV6-5	TRBJ2-7	NA	TRBD1	TGTGCCAGCAGTTATTGGCAGGGGGCGCGCTACGAGCAGTACTTC	CASSYWQGARYEQYF
TRBV7-2	TRBJ2-3	NA	NA	TGTGCCAGCAGCTGGGGTAGCGCCACAGATACGCAGTATTTT	CASSWGSATDTQYF
TRBV6-5	TRBJ2-7	NA	TRBD1	TGTGCCAGCAGTTCCTTTGCGGGACAGGGGATTTACGAGCAGTACTTC	CASSSFAGQGIYEQYF
TRBV28	TRBJ1-3	NA	NA	TGTGCCAGCAGTTCCGGGGACACTGGAGGAAACACCATATATTTT	CASSSGDTGGNTIYF
TRBV7-4	TRBJ2-7	once	NA	TGTGCCAGCAGCTTTTTGGGACTCCTCTACGAGCAGTACTTC	CASSFLGLLYEQYF
TRBV27	TRBJ2-1	NA	TRBD2	TGTGCCAGCAGTTTTTCTAGCGGGACCTACAATGAGCAGTTCTTC	CASSFSSGTYNEQFF
TRBV28	TRBJ1-2	few	NA	TGTGCCAGCAGTTTACAGGGTGGCTATGGCTACACCTTC	CASSLQGGYGYTF
TRBV5-5	TRBJ1-5	NA	NA	TGTGCCAGCAGCTGGAGCCGGACAGACTATCAGCCCCAGCATTTT	CASSWSRTDYQPQHF
TRBV5-1	TRBJ2-6	NA	NA	TGCGCCAGCAGCTCCAGTTTATTTGGGGCCAACGTCCTGACTTTC	CASSSSLFGANVLTF
TRBV7-9	TRBJ1-5	NA	NA	TGTGCCAGCAGCTTTTCAGATAGCAATCAGCCCCAGCATTTT	CASSFSDSNQPQHF
TRBV5-1	TRBJ1-5	NA	NA	TGCGCCAGCAGCTTGTTGGGAGGACAGCCCCAGCATTTT	CASSLLGGQPQHF
TRBV30	TRBJ2-7	NA	NA	TGTGCCTGGAGCGGACAGTTTCTCGAGCAGTACTTC	CAWSGQFLEQYF
TRBV5-6	TRBJ2-5	once	TRBD1	TGTGCCAGCAGCCCAGGGGGCGCCCCGCCGGAGACCCAGTACTTC	CASSPGGAPPETQYF
TRBV10-3	TRBJ2-1	NA	TRBD2	TGTGCCATCAGTGACCCCCGGGAACTAGCGGGAGTCGATGAGCAGTTCTTC	CAISDPRELAGVDEQFF
TRBV5-5	TRBJ1-1	NA	NA	TGTGCCAGCAGCTTGGATGGGGAGCAGGTTAAAGCTTTCTTT	CASSLDGEQVKAFF
TRBV4-3	TRBJ2-3	NA	NA	TGCGCCAGCAGCCAAGAGGGCGCGATCACAGATACGCAGTATTTT	CASSQEGAITDTQYF
TRBV18	TRBJ1-2	once	NA	TGTGCCAGCTCACCCAACGACCGGGTCGTACTCTATGGCTACACCTTC	CASSPNDRVVLYGYTF
TRBV5-4	TRBJ2-3	once	NA	TGTGCCAGCAGCTTGGAACTAGGGAACACAGATACGCGGTATTTT	CASSLELGNTDTRYF
TRBV4-3	TRBJ1-3	NA	NA	TGCGCCAGCAGCCGAGAGACGACCGGGGAGAGCAGAAACACCATATATTTT	CASSRETTGESRNTIYF
TRBV6-6	TRBJ2-1	NA	NA	TGTGCCAGCAGCTTGATAGCCTCGAGCTCCTACAATGAGCAGTTCTTC	CASSLIASSSYNEQFF
TRBV27	TRBJ2-1	NA	NA	TGTGCCAGCAGTTCTCTTAGGGGATGGGACAATGAGCAGTTCTTC	CASSSLRGWDNEQFF
TRBV5-1	TRBJ1-1	NA	NA	TGCGCCAGCAGCCCAGGGAGGGGCGGGGGGAACACTGAAGCTTTCTTT	CASSPGRGGGNTEAFF
TRBV28	TRBJ1-3	NA	TRBD1	TGTGCCAGCAGTTCTCCGGGACAGGGTATCGGAAACACCATATATTTT	CASSSPGQGIGNTIYF
TRBV7-8	TRBJ1-4	NA	NA	TGTGCCAGCAGCTCAGGGGAATCGATAATAGGTGAAAAACTGTTTTTT	CASSSGESIIGEKLFF
TRBV5-1	TRBJ2-4	NA	TRBD1	TGCGCCAGCAGCTTGGGGGGGGACAGGTCCTCCTCCTTCCTAGCCAAAAACATTCAGTACTTC	CASSLGGDRSSSFLAKNIQYF
TRBV28	TRBJ2-6	NA	NA	TGTGCCAGCACAGGACCCCGGGGTATTGGGGCCAACGTCCTGACTTTC	CASTGPRGIGANVLTF
TRBV20-1	TRBJ1-5	NA	NA	TGCAGTGCTAGAGGAGGGCAGCCCCAGCATTTT	CSARGGQPQHF
TRBV19	TRBJ1-5	NA	NA	TGTGCCAGTAGTATTGACGGATGGGGAGGTGATCAGCCCCAGCATTTT	CASSIDGWGGDQPQHF
TRBV9	TRBJ2-7	NA	TRBD2	TGTGCCAGCAGCGTTAGCGGGAAAAGCTCCTACGAGCAGTACTTC	CASSVSGKSSYEQYF
TRBV28	TRBJ2-5	NA	NA	TGTGCCAGCAGTTTTATAGGACAGCCCCTCCAAGAGACCCAGTACTTC	CASSFIGQPLQETQYF
TRBV19	TRBJ2-7	NA	NA	TGTGCCAGCGGGGAGCAGGTAATTGCCGAGCAGTACTTC	CASGEQVIAEQYF
TRBV5-8	TRBJ2-5	NA	TRBD2	TGTGCCAGCAGCTTGGTCAGAGAGTGGCCTAGCGGAGAAGAGACCCAGTACTTC	CASSLVREWPSGEETQYF